Sequencing of this T cell receptor (beta chain) was carried out in a study of T cells in Graves' hyperthyroidism and ophthalmopathy. This clonotype was seen at least ten times. RNA transcripts served as the template for amplifying TCR beta CDR3 regions. A set of HTBI primers served as the primers for a first-round RT-PCR of the TCR CDR3. TCRdb analysed the multiplex PCR reads with MiXCR anew, one entry per CDR3 protein. The table has around 400,000 distinct CDR3 sequences, about 13% seen once. Germline loops: CDR1 SGHTA, CDR2 FQGNSA. Trimming removed 5 bases from V and 1 base from J; junction bases left unmatched: 7. The CDR3 is 16 amino acids.

Sequenced sample: blood. The chain employs TRBV7-2 and TRBJ1-5; 8 bases match TRBD1. The source is a woman younger than 35 with Graves' hyperthyroidism. The CDR3 sequence is CASSTLGQGSNQPQHF. CDR3 sequence (DNA): TGTGCCAGCAGCACCCTTGGACAGGGCAGCAATCAGCCCCAGCATTTT.